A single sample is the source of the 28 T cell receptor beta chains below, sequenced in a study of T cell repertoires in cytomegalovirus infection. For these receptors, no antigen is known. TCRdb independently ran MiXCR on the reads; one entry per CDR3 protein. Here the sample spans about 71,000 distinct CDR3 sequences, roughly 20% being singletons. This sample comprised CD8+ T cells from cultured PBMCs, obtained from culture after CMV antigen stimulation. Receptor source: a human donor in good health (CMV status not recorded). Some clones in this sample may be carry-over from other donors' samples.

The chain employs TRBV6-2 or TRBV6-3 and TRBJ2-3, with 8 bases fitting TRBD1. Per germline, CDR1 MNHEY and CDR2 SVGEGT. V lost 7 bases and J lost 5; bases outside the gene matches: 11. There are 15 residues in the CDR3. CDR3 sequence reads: CASNADREDEDTQYF. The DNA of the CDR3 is TGTGCCAGCAACGCGGACAGGGAAGATGAAGATACGCAGTATTTT.

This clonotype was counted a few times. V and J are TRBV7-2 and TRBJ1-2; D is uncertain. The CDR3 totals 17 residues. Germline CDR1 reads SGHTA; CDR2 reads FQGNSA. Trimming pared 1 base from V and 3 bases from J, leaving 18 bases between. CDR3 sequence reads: CASSLGPLTATHYGYTF. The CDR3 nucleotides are TGTGCCAGCAGCTTAGGGCCTTTGACGGCGACACACTATGGCTACACCTTC.

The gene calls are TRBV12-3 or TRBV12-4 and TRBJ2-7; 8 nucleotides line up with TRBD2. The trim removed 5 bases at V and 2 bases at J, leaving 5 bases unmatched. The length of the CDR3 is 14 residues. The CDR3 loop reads CASSARTSPYEQYF. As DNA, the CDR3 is TGTGCCAGCAGTGCCCGGACTAGCCCCTACGAGCAGTACTTC.

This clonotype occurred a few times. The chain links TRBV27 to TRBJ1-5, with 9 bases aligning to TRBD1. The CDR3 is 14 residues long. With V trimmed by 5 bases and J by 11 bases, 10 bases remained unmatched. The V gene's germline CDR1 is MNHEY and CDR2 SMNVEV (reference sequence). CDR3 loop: CASSPVTGGAAQHF. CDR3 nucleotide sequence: TGTGCCAGCAGTCCCGTGACAGGGGGGGCAGCCCAGCATTTT.

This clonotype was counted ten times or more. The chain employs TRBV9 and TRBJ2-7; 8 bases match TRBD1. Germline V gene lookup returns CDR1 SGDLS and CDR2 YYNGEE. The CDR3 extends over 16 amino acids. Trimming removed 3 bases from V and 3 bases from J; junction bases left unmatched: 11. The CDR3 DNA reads TGTGCCAGCAGCGGGACCGCAGGGGGCTGGGGCTACGAGCAGTACTTC. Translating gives CASSGTAGGWGYEQYF.

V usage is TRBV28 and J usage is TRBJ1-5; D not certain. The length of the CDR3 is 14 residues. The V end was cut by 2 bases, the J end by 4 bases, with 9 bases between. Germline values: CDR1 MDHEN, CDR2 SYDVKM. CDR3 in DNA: TGTGCCAGCAGTTTAATATCAGGAAATCAGCCCCAGCATTTT. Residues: CASSLISGNQPQHF.

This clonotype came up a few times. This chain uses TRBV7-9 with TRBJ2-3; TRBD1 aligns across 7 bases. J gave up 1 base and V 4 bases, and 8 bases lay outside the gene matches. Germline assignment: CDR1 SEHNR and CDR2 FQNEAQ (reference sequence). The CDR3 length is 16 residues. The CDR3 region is CASSSEGAHGTDTQYF. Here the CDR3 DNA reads TGTGCCAGCAGCTCCGAGGGGGCGCATGGCACAGATACGCAGTATTTT.

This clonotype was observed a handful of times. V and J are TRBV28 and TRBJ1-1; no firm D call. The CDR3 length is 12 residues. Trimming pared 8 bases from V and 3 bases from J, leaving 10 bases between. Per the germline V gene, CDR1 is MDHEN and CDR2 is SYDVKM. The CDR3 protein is CASGPGHTEAFF. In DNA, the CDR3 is TGTGCCAGCGGGCCGGGCCACACTGAAGCTTTCTTT.

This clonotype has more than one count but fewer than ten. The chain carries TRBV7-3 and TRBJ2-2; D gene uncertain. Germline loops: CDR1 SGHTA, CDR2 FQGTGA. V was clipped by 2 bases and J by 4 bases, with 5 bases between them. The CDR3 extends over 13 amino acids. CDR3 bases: TGTGCCAGCAGCTTACAACCCACCGGGGAGCTGTTTTTT. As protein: CASSLQPTGELFF. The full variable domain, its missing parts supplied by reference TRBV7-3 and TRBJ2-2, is GAGVSQTPSNKVTEKGKYVELRCDPISGHTALYWYRQSLGQGPEFLIYFQGTGAADDSGLPNDRFFAVRPEGSVSTLKIQRTERGDSAVYLCASSLQPTGELFFGEGSRLTVL.

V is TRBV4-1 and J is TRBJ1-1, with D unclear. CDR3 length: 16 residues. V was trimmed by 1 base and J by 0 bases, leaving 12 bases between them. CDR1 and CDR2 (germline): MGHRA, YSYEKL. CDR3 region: CASSQGLQFMNTEAFF. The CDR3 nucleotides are TGCGCCAGCAGCCAAGGATTGCAGTTCATGAACACTGAAGCTTTCTTT.

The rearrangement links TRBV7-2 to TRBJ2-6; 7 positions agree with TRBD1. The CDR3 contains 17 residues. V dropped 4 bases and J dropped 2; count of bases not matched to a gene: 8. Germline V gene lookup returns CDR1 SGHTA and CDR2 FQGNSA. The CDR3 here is CASSSGRQGTGANVLTF. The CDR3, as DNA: TGTGCCAGCAGCTCCGGCCGACAGGGAACTGGGGCCAACGTCCTGACTTTC.

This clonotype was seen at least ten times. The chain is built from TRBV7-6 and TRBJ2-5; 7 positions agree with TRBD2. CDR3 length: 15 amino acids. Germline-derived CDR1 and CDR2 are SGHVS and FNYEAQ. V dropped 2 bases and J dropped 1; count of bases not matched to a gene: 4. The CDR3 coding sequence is TGTGCCAGCAGCTTAATTTGGGGGGGCCAAGAGACCCAGTACTTC. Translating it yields CASSLIWGGQETQYF. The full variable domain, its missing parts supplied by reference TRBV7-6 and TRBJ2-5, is GAGVSQSPRYKVTKRGQDVALRCDPISGHVSLYWYRQALGQGPEFLTYFNYEAQQDKSGLPNDRFSAERPEGSISTLTIQRTEQRDSAMYRCASSLIWGGQETQYFGPGTRLLVL.

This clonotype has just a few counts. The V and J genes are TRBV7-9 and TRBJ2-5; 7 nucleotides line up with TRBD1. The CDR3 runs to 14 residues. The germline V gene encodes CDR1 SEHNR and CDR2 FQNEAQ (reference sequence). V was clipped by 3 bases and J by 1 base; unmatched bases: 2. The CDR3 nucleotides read TGTGCCAGCAGCTTGGACAGGATCCAAGAGACCCAGTACTTC. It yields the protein CASSLDRIQETQYF.

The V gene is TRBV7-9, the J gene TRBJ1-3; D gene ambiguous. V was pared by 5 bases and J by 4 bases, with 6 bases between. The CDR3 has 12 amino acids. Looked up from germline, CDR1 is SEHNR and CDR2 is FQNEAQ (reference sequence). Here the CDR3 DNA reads TGTGCCAGCAGCGACCCCGGAAACACCATATATTTT. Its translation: CASSDPGNTIYF.

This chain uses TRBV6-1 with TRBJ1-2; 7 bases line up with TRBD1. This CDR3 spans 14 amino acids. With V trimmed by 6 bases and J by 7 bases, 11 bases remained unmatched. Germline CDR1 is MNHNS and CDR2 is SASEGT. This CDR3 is CASRTGEWAGGYTF. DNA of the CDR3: TGTGCCAGCAGAACAGGGGAATGGGCAGGTGGCTACACCTTC.

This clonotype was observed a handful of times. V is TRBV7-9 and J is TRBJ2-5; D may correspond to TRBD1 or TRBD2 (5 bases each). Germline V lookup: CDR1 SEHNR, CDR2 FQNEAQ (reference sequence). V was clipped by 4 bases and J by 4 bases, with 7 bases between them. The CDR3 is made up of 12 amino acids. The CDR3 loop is CASSSGAETQYF. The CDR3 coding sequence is TGTGCCAGCAGCTCCGGGGCAGAGACCCAGTACTTC.

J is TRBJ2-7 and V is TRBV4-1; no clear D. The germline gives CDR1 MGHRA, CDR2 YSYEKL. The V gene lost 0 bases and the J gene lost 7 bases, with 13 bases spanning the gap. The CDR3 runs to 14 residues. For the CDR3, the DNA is TGCGCCAGCAGCCAAGAATATAGGAGTGAGGAGCAGTACTTC. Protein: CASSQEYRSEEQYF.

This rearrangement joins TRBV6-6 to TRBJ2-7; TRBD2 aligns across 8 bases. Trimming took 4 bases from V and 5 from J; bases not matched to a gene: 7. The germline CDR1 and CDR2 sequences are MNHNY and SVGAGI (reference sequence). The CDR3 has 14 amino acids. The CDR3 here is CASSWGTREDEQYF. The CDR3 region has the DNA TGTGCCAGCAGTTGGGGGACTAGAGAGGACGAGCAGTACTTC.

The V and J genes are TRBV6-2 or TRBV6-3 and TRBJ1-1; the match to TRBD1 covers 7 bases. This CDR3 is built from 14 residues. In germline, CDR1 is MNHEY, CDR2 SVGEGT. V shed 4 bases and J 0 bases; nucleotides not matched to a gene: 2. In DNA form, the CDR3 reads TGTGCCAGCAGTTTTACAGGGGTGAACACTGAAGCTTTCTTT. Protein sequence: CASSFTGVNTEAFF.

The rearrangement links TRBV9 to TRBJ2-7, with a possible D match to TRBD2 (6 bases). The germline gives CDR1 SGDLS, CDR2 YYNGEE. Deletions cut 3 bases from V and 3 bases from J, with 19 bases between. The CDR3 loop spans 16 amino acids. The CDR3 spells CASSAGGVSGYYEQYF. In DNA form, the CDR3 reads TGTGCCAGCAGCGCCGGGGGTGTCTCCGGCTACTACGAGCAGTACTTC. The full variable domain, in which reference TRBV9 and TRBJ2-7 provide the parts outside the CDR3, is DSGVTQTPKHLITATGQRVTLRCSPRSGDLSVYWYQQSLDQGLQFLIQYYNGEERAKGNILERFSAQQFPDLHSELNLSSLELGDSALYFCASSAGGVSGYYEQYFGPGTRLTVT.

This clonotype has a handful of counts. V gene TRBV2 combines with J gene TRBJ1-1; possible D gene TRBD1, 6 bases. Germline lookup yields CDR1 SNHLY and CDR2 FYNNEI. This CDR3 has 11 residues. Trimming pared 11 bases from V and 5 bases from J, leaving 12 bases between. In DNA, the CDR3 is TGTGCCGGGGGCGGATCTACTGAAGCTTTCTTT. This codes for CAGGGSTEAFF.

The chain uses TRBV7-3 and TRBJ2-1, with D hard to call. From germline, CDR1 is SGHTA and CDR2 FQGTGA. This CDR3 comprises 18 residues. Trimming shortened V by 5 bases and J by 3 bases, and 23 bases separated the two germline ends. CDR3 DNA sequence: TGTGCCAGCAGCCCGCCCCGCTGGGATAAAGGCTACTACAATGAGCAGTTCTTC. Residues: CASSPPRWDKGYYNEQFF.

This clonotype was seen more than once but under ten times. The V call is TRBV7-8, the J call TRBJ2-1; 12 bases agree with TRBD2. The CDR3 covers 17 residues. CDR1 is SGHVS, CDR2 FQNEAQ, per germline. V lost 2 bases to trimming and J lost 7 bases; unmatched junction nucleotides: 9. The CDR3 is CASSLPFLAGGKNEQFF. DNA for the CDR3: TGTGCCAGCAGCTTACCATTCCTAGCGGGGGGGAAAAATGAGCAGTTCTTC.

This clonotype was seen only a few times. The CDR3 loop is CASSLLPGLASSTDTQYF. CDR3 DNA sequence: TGTGCCAGCAGTTTACTACCGGGACTAGCGTCAAGCACAGATACGCAGTATTTT. The chain uses TRBV27 and TRBJ2-3; 10 bases fit TRBD2. The J segment lost 0 bases and the V segment lost 2 bases, leaving 8 bases of the junction unmatched. The CDR3 runs to 18 residues. The germline V gene has CDR1 MNHEY and CDR2 SMNVEV (reference sequence).

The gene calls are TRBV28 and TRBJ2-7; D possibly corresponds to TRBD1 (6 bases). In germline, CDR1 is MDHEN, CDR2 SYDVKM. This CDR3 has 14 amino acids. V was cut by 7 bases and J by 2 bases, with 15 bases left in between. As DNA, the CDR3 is TGTGCCAGCAAACCAGGGGATGGCCCCTACGAGCAGTACTTC. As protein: CASKPGDGPYEQYF.

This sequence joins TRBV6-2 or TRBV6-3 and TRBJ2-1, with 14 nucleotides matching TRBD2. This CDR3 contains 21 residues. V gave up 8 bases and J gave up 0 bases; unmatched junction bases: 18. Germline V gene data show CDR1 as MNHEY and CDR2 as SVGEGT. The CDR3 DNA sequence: TGTGCCAGCTCCTCCCGCCTGACTAGCGGGGGGGCGCTAATCTCCTACAATGAGCAGTTCTTC. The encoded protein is CASSSRLTSGGALISYNEQFF.

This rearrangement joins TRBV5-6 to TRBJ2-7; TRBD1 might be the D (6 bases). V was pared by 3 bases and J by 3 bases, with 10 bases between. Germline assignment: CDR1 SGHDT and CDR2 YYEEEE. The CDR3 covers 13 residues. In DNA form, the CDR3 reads TGTGCCAGCAGCTCAGGGGCAGGCTACGAGCAGTACTTC. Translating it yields CASSSGAGYEQYF.

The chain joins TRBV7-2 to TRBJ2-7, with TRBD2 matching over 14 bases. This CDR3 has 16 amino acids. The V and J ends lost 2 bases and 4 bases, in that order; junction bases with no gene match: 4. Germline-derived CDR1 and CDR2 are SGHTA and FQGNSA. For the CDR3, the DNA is TGTGCCAGCAGCTTATCGACTAGCGGGGGGGCTTACGAGCAGTACTTC. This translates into CASSLSTSGGAYEQYF.